The T cell receptor (beta chain) under discussion was sequenced for a study of blood T cells in healthy people across ages. Broader study findings: While age rose, TCR beta diversity per million T cells dropped in a roughly linear way.

Together with a sample-barcoded 5' primer, a J-beta primer mix was included in a second PCR lasting about 7 to 11 cycles. Every single cDNA molecule received a tag from a template-switch adaptor with 12 random nucleotides. TCRdb processed the 5' RACE reads anew with MiXCR; each CDR3 protein has one entry. Among 710,000 or so distinct CDR3 sequences listed, around a fifth were seen once. Notes on this clonotype: Its antigen is unidentified.

Investigators took approximately 10 milliliters of peripheral blood from every donor. The CDR3 spans 16 residues. The V end lost 5 bases, the J end lost 0 bases, and 17 bases lay between the germline ends. Germline V CDR1 and CDR2: DFQATT, SNEGSKA (reference sequence). This chain links TRBV20-1 with TRBJ1-3, with D tentatively TRBD1 (5 bases). The TCR sequence derives from a man aged 65 to 79 in good health. Input material: blood. CDR3 coding DNA: TGCAGTGCTGTGTGGGGGACGGCACTCTCTGGAAACACCATATATTTT. Translating it yields CSAVWGTALSGNTIYF.